These 5 T cell receptor beta chains share one sample of origin, sequenced in a study of T cell responses to AZD1222 COVID-19 vaccine. TCRdb keeps only in-frame clones here, not all; method: immunoSEQ multiplex PCR. The sample has around 150,000 clones; under 95% are singletons. Sequenced here: peripheral blood, sampled 28 days after the second AZD1222 dose. These receptors originate from an adult who received the AZD1222 COVID-19 vaccine.

The chain is built from TRBV10-3 and TRBJ1-5; weak D call: TRBD1 (5 bases). Germline CDR1 ENHRY, CDR2 SYGVKD. V was clipped by 4 bases and J by 6 bases, with 16 bases between them. This CDR3 is 15 amino acids long. The CDR3 sequence is CAISGGLGGGQPQHF. CDR3 DNA: TGTGCCATCAGTGGAGGGCTGGGGGGGGGTCAGCCCCAGCATTTT.

The chain has TRBV5-1 and TRBJ1-2; 8 bases map to TRBD1. Germline-derived CDR1 and CDR2 are SGHRS and YFSETQ. The CDR3 has 17 residues. Trimming at V came to 4 bases and at J to 4 bases, leaving 15 bases not matched to a gene. CDR3 DNA: TGCGCCAGCAGCACAGAGTACGGACAGGGATTTAGCTATGGCTACACCTTC. It translates to CASSTEYGQGFSYGYTF.

This clone was picked up one time. V and J are TRBV6-5 and TRBJ2-7, with 8 bases aligning to TRBD1. Germline V gene sequence: CDR1 MNHEY, CDR2 SVGAGI. The CDR3 loop spans 16 amino acids. V lost 0 bases, J lost 6 bases, and 10 bases stayed unmatched. DNA of the CDR3: TGTGCCAGCAGTTACTCGGGTGCGACAGGGGTGGGCGAGCAGTACTTC. It codes for CASSYSGATGVGEQYF.

This clone was found once. The chain uses TRBV27 and TRBJ2-2; D not resolved. Germline V gene data show CDR1 as MNHEY and CDR2 as SMNVEV (reference sequence). Trimming removed 0 bases at V and 6 bases at J, with 8 bases between. CDR3 length: 14 residues. The CDR3 here is CASSLSVMAGELFF. The CDR3 DNA follows: TGTGCCAGCAGTTTATCAGTTATGGCCGGGGAGCTGTTTTTT.

J is TRBJ2-2 and V is TRBV5-1; 7 bases align to TRBD2. Germline trimming cut 4 bases from V and 4 bases from J; bases unmatched to any gene: 10. This CDR3 is built from 16 residues. In germline, CDR1 is SGHRS, CDR2 YFSETQ. The CDR3 bases are TGCGCCAGCAGCCTAAGACTAGCTTCGGGCACCGGGGAGCTGTTTTTT. Protein sequence: CASSLRLASGTGELFF. Variable domain in full (rest from reference TRBV5-1 and TRBJ2-2): KAGVTQTPRYLIKTRGQQVTLSCSPISGHRSVSWYQQTPGQGLQFLFEYFSETQRNKGNFPGRFSGRQFSNSRSEMNVSTLELGDSALYLCASSLRLASGTGELFFGEGSRLTVL.